This T cell receptor (beta chain) was recovered during a study of T cells in Graves' hyperthyroidism and ophthalmopathy. Study-level results: Model-based prediction identified ophthalmopathy a median approximately 6.2 months prior to its onset. Blood also showed most of the thyroid clonotypes that were expanded above 0.001.

Exclusion of patients followed from uncontrolled infection, other autoimmune disease, pregnancy or lactation. Diagnoses were established using clinical symptoms, serum thyroxine and TRAb, thyroid ultrasound and orbital computed tomography. RNA transcripts served as the template for amplifying TCR beta CDR3 regions. First-round RT-PCR targeting the TCR CDR3 was performed with the HTBI primer set. TCRdb reprocessed the multiplex PCR reads via MiXCR and lists one record per CDR3 protein. The sample contains 500,000 to 600,000 distinct CDR3 sequences, 46% of which appear only once. This CDR3 spans 16 amino acids. The V gene's germline CDR1 is MNHEY and CDR2 SVGEGT. Trimming removed 6 bases from V and 6 bases from J; junction bases left unmatched: 15. About this clonotype itself: Its antigen remains unidentified.

The material sequenced was peripheral blood or thyroid tissue (not recorded which). The sequence derives from an adult woman with Graves' disease, either hyperthyroidism or ophthalmopathy (not recorded which). The V call is TRBV6-2 or TRBV6-3, the J call TRBJ1-2, with 8 positions matching TRBD1. As DNA, the CDR3 is TGTGCCAGCAGAGGAACCGGACAGGGAGGGTCGGATGGCTACACCTTC. It translates to CASRGTGQGGSDGYTF.